These T cell receptor beta chains were read from a single sample in a study of blood T cell repertoires in COVID-19. Assay used: immunoSEQ multiplex PCR; TCRdb lists only in-frame clones, some missing. The table lists about 67,000 clones, roughly 73% of them singletons. Sequencing used peripheral blood. These receptors were obtained from a woman aged 55-70 years with acute or convalescent COVID-19. Both conserved end residues are part of each CDR3. The D gene is left open where the match is weak. Clone size is given for some rows only: seen once, a few or many times, or a class if the clone is expanded.

j_call: TRBJ1-2
v_call: TRBV27
d_call: TRBD1
clone_size: -
cdr3_nt: TGTGCCAGCAGTCCAATCTCCGGGACAGCTCTTGAACTTAACTATGGCTACACCTTC
cdr3_aa: CASSPISGTALELNYGYTF

j_call: TRBJ1-6
v_call: TRBV7-2
d_call: TRBD1
clone_size: -
cdr3_nt: TGTGCCAGCAGCAACAGGGGGAGAGGATCCCTCCACTTT
cdr3_aa: CASSNRGRGSLHF

j_call: TRBJ1-5
v_call: TRBV6-1
d_call: -
clone_size: -
cdr3_nt: TGTGCCAGCAGTGAAGATCTACATCAGCCCCAGCATTTT
cdr3_aa: CASSEDLHQPQHF

j_call: TRBJ2-7
v_call: TRBV2
d_call: -
clone_size: -
cdr3_nt: TGTGCCAGCAGTGAACAGGGGAGAGAGAGCGAGCAGTACTTC
cdr3_aa: CASSEQGRESEQYF

j_call: TRBJ2-2
v_call: TRBV5-1
d_call: -
clone_size: few
cdr3_nt: TGCGCCAGCACCGGCAGGGAAGGAACCGGGGAGCTGTTTTTT
cdr3_aa: CASTGREGTGELFF

j_call: TRBJ2-2
v_call: TRBV9
d_call: TRBD1
clone_size: few
cdr3_nt: TGTGCCAGCAGCGTAACACTACAGGGGGCGGCAACCGGGGAGCTGTTTTTT
cdr3_aa: CASSVTLQGAATGELFF

j_call: TRBJ1-5
v_call: TRBV5-4
d_call: -
clone_size: once
cdr3_nt: TGTGCCAGCAGCTTCGGGGGGGCCCAGCCCCAGCATTTT
cdr3_aa: CASSFGGAQPQHF

j_call: TRBJ1-1
v_call: TRBV19
d_call: TRBD1
clone_size: -
cdr3_nt: TGTGCCAGTAGCACAGGACAGGGCCGGAACACTGAAGCTTTCTTT
cdr3_aa: CASSTGQGRNTEAFF

j_call: TRBJ2-7
v_call: TRBV7-2
d_call: -
clone_size: -
cdr3_nt: TGTGCCAGCAGCTTAGGTTCTCCCCGCAGGCAGTACTTC
cdr3_aa: CASSLGSPRRQYF

j_call: TRBJ2-5
v_call: TRBV19
d_call: TRBD2
clone_size: -
cdr3_nt: TGTGCCAGTAGTTCCATAGCGGGGGGGGAGACCCAGTACTTC
cdr3_aa: CASSSIAGGETQYF

j_call: TRBJ1-5
v_call: TRBV27
d_call: -
clone_size: -
cdr3_nt: TGTGCCAGCAGTTTGCTCGAAGGGGATCAGCCCCAGCATTTT
cdr3_aa: CASSLLEGDQPQHF

j_call: TRBJ2-7
v_call: TRBV9
d_call: TRBD1
clone_size: -
cdr3_nt: TGTGCCAGCAGCAGGGACAGGGGCGAGCAGTACTTC
cdr3_aa: CASSRDRGEQYF

j_call: TRBJ1-2
v_call: TRBV30
d_call: TRBD1
clone_size: -
cdr3_nt: TGTGCCTGGAACCGGGACAGGGGGTATTATGGCTACACCTTC
cdr3_aa: CAWNRDRGYYGYTF

j_call: TRBJ2-5
v_call: TRBV27
d_call: -
clone_size: -
cdr3_nt: TGTGCCAGCAGCGACGAGGGTACTGAGACCCAGTACTTC
cdr3_aa: CASSDEGTETQYF

j_call: TRBJ1-2
v_call: TRBV28
d_call: TRBD1
clone_size: -
cdr3_nt: TGTGCCAGCTGGGACAGGAGCCTTAACTATGGCTACACCTTC
cdr3_aa: CASWDRSLNYGYTF

j_call: TRBJ1-1
v_call: TRBV5-4
d_call: -
clone_size: -
cdr3_nt: TGTGCCAGCAGCTCGGGAGATGAAGCTTTCTTT
cdr3_aa: CASSSGDEAFF

j_call: TRBJ1-2
v_call: TRBV20-1
d_call: -
clone_size: many
cdr3_nt: TGCAGTGCTGGAGCCCTGTATGGCTACACCTTC
cdr3_aa: CSAGALYGYTF

j_call: TRBJ2-3
v_call: TRBV5-1
d_call: -
clone_size: -
cdr3_nt: TGCGCCAGCAGCTTGCTTGGGACAACAGATACGCAGTATTTT
cdr3_aa: CASSLLGTTDTQYF

j_call: TRBJ1-1
v_call: TRBV5-1
d_call: TRBD1
clone_size: few
cdr3_nt: TGCGCCAGCAGCGTATTAGGACAGGGGACTGAAGCTTTCTTT
cdr3_aa: CASSVLGQGTEAFF

j_call: TRBJ2-7
v_call: TRBV10-3
d_call: -
clone_size: -
cdr3_nt: TGTGCCATCAGTGGAAGGGAGTCCTACGAGCAGTACTTC
cdr3_aa: CAISGRESYEQYF

j_call: TRBJ1-2
v_call: TRBV19
d_call: -
clone_size: few
cdr3_nt: TGTGCCAGTACCCGGTCAGGGGTGGGGGCCCTAGACGGCTACACCTTC
cdr3_aa: CASTRSGVGALDGYTF

j_call: TRBJ1-3
v_call: TRBV2
d_call: TRBD1
clone_size: -
cdr3_nt: TGTGCCAGCAGTGAGCAGGGGGCTGGAAACACCATATATTTT
cdr3_aa: CASSEQGAGNTIYF

j_call: TRBJ1-1
v_call: TRBV5-1
d_call: TRBD1
clone_size: -
cdr3_nt: TGCGCCAGCAGCACGACAGGGGGCACTGAAGCTTTCTTT
cdr3_aa: CASSTTGGTEAFF

j_call: TRBJ2-5
v_call: TRBV30
d_call: -
clone_size: -
cdr3_nt: TGTGCCTGGAACCTACGAGGAGAGACCCAGTACTTC
cdr3_aa: CAWNLRGETQYF

j_call: TRBJ1-1
v_call: TRBV7-9
d_call: -
clone_size: -
cdr3_nt: TGTGCCAGCAGGGAGGGGAACACTGAAGCTTTCTTT
cdr3_aa: CASREGNTEAFF

j_call: TRBJ1-1
v_call: TRBV30
d_call: TRBD1
clone_size: -
cdr3_nt: TGTGCCTGGAGTGTCGGGACAGGGGCCTACGGATCGAACACTGAAGCTTTCTTT
cdr3_aa: CAWSVGTGAYGSNTEAFF

j_call: TRBJ2-7
v_call: TRBV9
d_call: TRBD1
clone_size: -
cdr3_nt: TGTGCCAGCAGCGCCCCCGGGACAGGTGACTACGAGCAGTACTTC
cdr3_aa: CASSAPGTGDYEQYF

j_call: TRBJ2-5
v_call: TRBV24-1
d_call: -
clone_size: -
cdr3_nt: TGTGCCACCAGTGAGGGGAGGCTGGGGGTGGCCGAGACCCAGTACTTC
cdr3_aa: CATSEGRLGVAETQYF

j_call: TRBJ1-1
v_call: TRBV10-3
d_call: -
clone_size: -
cdr3_nt: TGTGCCATCAGTTTTGAGGGATCCACTGAAGCTTTCTTT
cdr3_aa: CAISFEGSTEAFF

j_call: TRBJ2-7
v_call: TRBV12-3/TRBV12-4
d_call: -
clone_size: -
cdr3_nt: TGTGCCAGCAGTTTACCCGGGGACTACGAGCAGTACTTC
cdr3_aa: CASSLPGDYEQYF

j_call: TRBJ2-3
v_call: TRBV7-7
d_call: TRBD2
clone_size: -
cdr3_nt: TGTGCTAGCAGCTTGGGACTAGCGGAGACGCAGTATTTT
cdr3_aa: CASSLGLAETQYF

j_call: TRBJ2-1
v_call: TRBV14
d_call: TRBD1
clone_size: -
cdr3_nt: TGTGCCACCCATCCATTGGGGGGACAGGGTTACAATGAGCAGTTCTTC
cdr3_aa: CATHPLGGQGYNEQFF

j_call: TRBJ1-1
v_call: TRBV4-1
d_call: -
clone_size: few
cdr3_nt: TGCGCCAGCAGCCAAGGGCAGGGCTCCACTGAAGCTTTCTTT
cdr3_aa: CASSQGQGSTEAFF

j_call: TRBJ2-7
v_call: TRBV27
d_call: TRBD1
clone_size: -
cdr3_nt: TGTGCCAGCGGGAGAGGGACAGTCATATACGAGCAGTACTTC
cdr3_aa: CASGRGTVIYEQYF

j_call: TRBJ2-7
v_call: TRBV14
d_call: TRBD1
clone_size: few
cdr3_nt: TGTGCCAGCAGCCGGACAGGGTACGAGCAGTACTTC
cdr3_aa: CASSRTGYEQYF

j_call: TRBJ1-3
v_call: TRBV7-2
d_call: -
clone_size: -
cdr3_nt: TGTGCCAGCAGCTTAGCCAGGGCTGGAAACACCATATATTTT
cdr3_aa: CASSLARAGNTIYF

j_call: TRBJ1-3
v_call: TRBV2
d_call: -
clone_size: few
cdr3_nt: TGTGCCAGCAGTGTGGCGAGGGGGAACACCATATATTTT
cdr3_aa: CASSVARGNTIYF

j_call: TRBJ2-7
v_call: TRBV5-1
d_call: TRBD2
clone_size: -
cdr3_nt: TGCGCCAGCAGGGACCTCGGACTAGCCCCCTACGAGCAGTACTTC
cdr3_aa: CASRDLGLAPYEQYF

j_call: TRBJ1-1
v_call: TRBV7-9
d_call: -
clone_size: -
cdr3_nt: TGTGCCAGCAGCCTACGTAACAGGATGAACACTGAAGCTTTCTTT
cdr3_aa: CASSLRNRMNTEAFF

j_call: TRBJ2-5
v_call: TRBV11-1
d_call: TRBD1
clone_size: -
cdr3_nt: TGTGCCAGCAGGGACAGGGGGGGAGAGACCCAGTACTTC
cdr3_aa: CASRDRGGETQYF

j_call: TRBJ2-3
v_call: TRBV11-2
d_call: -
clone_size: -
cdr3_nt: TGTGCCAGCAGAACAGGGTTCGTGGCAGATACGCAGTATTTT
cdr3_aa: CASRTGFVADTQYF